Listed here are 29 T cell receptor beta chains from one sample, sequenced in a study of beta chain features in type 1 diabetes. Investigators reverse transcribed all isolated RNA, so they sequenced expressed TCRB transcripts. Clones were read by immunoSEQ multiplex PCR, and TCRdb kept only the in-frame ones, dropping some. The table shows approximately 150,000 clones, with 8.5% to 12% occurring only once. Input material: naive CD4+ T cells from blood. These receptors were taken from a man younger than 35 in good health.

This clone was found a few times. V gene TRBV13 combines with J gene TRBJ2-2; 12 bases are a match to TRBD1. With V trimmed by 4 bases and J by 4 bases, 4 bases remained unmatched. The germline CDR1 and CDR2 sequences are PRHDT and FYEKMQ (reference sequence). The CDR3 is 16 amino acids. CDR3 bases: TGTGCCAGCAGCTCACGGGACAGGGGGCGCACCGGGGAGCTGTTTTTT. It codes for CASSSRDRGRTGELFF.

J is TRBJ2-3 and V is TRBV28, with 7 bases identical to TRBD2. The CDR3 contains 13 residues. Trimming cost V 2 bases and J 6 bases; bases outside gene matches: 2. CDR1 is MDHEN, CDR2 SYDVKM, per germline. Here the CDR3 reads CASSLAGVDTQYF. DNA of the CDR3: TGTGCCAGCAGTTTAGCGGGGGTCGATACGCAGTATTTT.

This chain connects TRBV5-5 to TRBJ1-5; a weak D match, TRBD1 (6 bases). The germline V and J ends were trimmed by 5 bases and 5 bases, with 14 bases remaining between them. Per germline, CDR1 SGHKS and CDR2 YYEKEE (reference sequence). The CDR3 is 14 amino acids. The CDR3 sequence: CASSSGGAYQPQHF. CDR3 nucleotides: TGTGCCAGCAGTTCCGGGGGGGCGTATCAGCCCCAGCATTTT.

This clone was picked up a small number of times. As DNA, the CDR3 is TGTGCCAGCAGCTTAGGGCTAGTCGGAGCTCAAGAGACCCAGTACTTC. Its translation: CASSLGLVGAQETQYF. The chain couples TRBV7-2 to TRBJ2-5; D uncertain. Trimming stripped 1 base from V and 2 bases from J, with 14 bases between. CDR3 length: 16 amino acids. Germline V gene sequence: CDR1 SGHTA, CDR2 FQGNSA.

A few counts support this clone. The chain recombines TRBV19 with TRBJ1-3; TRBD1 matches 8 bases. CDR3 size: 14 residues. V gave up 7 bases and J gave up 3 bases; unmatched junction bases: 5. Germline values: CDR1 LNHDA, CDR2 SQIVND (reference sequence). The CDR3 spells CASTRGQLGNTIYF. The CDR3, as DNA: TGTGCCAGTACCAGGGGGCAGCTTGGAAACACCATATATTTT. Based on the CDR3 plus reference TRBV19 and TRBJ1-3, the full variable domain is DGGITQSPKYLFRKEGQNVTLSCEQNLNHDAMYWYRQDPGQGLRLIYYSQIVNDFQKGDIAEGYSVSREKKESFPLTVTSAQKNPTAFYLCASTRGQLGNTIYFGEGSWLTVV.

The rearrangement joins TRBV7-8 to TRBJ1-2, with 8 positions matching TRBD1. Trimming cost V 7 bases and J 5 bases; bases outside gene matches: 12. Germline V lookup: CDR1 SGHVS, CDR2 FQNEAQ. This CDR3 region has 15 residues. Here the CDR3 reads CASTISTGAMYGYTF. CDR3 coding DNA: TGTGCCAGCACCATTTCGACAGGGGCAATGTATGGCTACACCTTC.

J is TRBJ2-2 and V is TRBV14; 7 bases map to TRBD1. The germline gives CDR1 SGHDN, CDR2 FVKESK. V was clipped by 0 bases and J by 3 bases; unmatched bases: 1. The length of the CDR3 is 15 residues. The CDR3 bases are TGTGCCAGCAGCCAAGACAGGGGGTACACCGGGGAGCTGTTTTTT. Its protein product is CASSQDRGYTGELFF.

The chain links TRBV5-1 to TRBJ1-1, with unresolved D. V was pared by 1 base and J by 1 base, with 5 bases between. The germline V gene has CDR1 SGHRS and CDR2 YFSETQ. This CDR3 contains 13 residues. CDR3 in amino acids: CASSLFQNTEAFF. Written as DNA, the CDR3 is TGCGCCAGCAGCTTGTTCCAGAACACTGAAGCTTTCTTT.

This clone has just a few counts. The V gene is TRBV10-1, the J gene TRBJ2-6; D remains unclear. Trimming stripped 5 bases from V and 2 bases from J, with 4 bases between. This CDR3 comprises 13 residues. The V gene's germline CDR1 is WNHNN and CDR2 SYGVQD (reference sequence). CDR3 in amino acids: CASSPTGANVLTF. The DNA of the CDR3 is TGCGCCAGCAGTCCCACTGGGGCCAACGTCCTGACTTTC.

This sequence joins TRBV5-4 and TRBJ1-6; D is ambiguous. V was pared by 5 bases and J by 6 bases, with 18 bases between. The CDR3 is 16 residues long. CDR1 and CDR2 from the germline V gene are SGHNT and YYREEE (reference sequence). The CDR3 nucleotides read TGTGCCAGCAGTTCCGTCCGGGGTCTAGGTAATTCACCCCTCCACTTT. It specifies CASSSVRGLGNSPLHF.

The V and J genes are TRBV7-8 and TRBJ1-6; no definite D call. The V gene's germline CDR1 is SGHVS and CDR2 FQNEAQ. Trimming took off 1 base at V and 3 bases at J, with 16 bases between the two ends. The length of the CDR3 is 18 residues. In DNA form, the CDR3 reads TGTGCCAGCAGCTTAGTGTTAGGGATCGGGAACTATAATTCACCCCTCCACTTT. It encodes CASSLVLGIGNYNSPLHF.

This clone showed up just a few times. The CDR3 nucleotides read TGTGCCAGCAGTTCCACAGGGGCGGGGACCGGGGAGCTGTTTTTT. Translating it yields CASSSTGAGTGELFF. The chain carries TRBV27 and TRBJ2-2; tentatively, D is TRBD1 (7 bases). The CDR3 loop spans 15 amino acids. With 4 bases removed from V and 5 bases from J, the gap between germline ends came to 14 bases. Germline values: CDR1 MNHEY, CDR2 SMNVEV (reference sequence).

CDR3 DNA: TGTGCCAGCAAGAGGACAGGGTCTAATGAAAAACTGTTTTTT. Translated, it gives CASKRTGSNEKLFF. The chain is built from TRBV2 and TRBJ1-4; 8 bases align to TRBD1. The CDR3 extends over 14 amino acids. CDR1 is SNHLY and CDR2 is FYNNEI in the germline V gene. The ends lost 7 bases at V and 3 bases at J; junction bases unmatched: 4.

The chain uses TRBV7-9 and TRBJ2-1; unclear D gene. CDR1 SEHNR and CDR2 FQNEAQ come from the germline V gene (reference sequence). The CDR3 spans 13 residues. With 1 base removed from V and 7 bases from J, the gap between germline ends came to 8 bases. Written as DNA, the CDR3 is TGTGCCAGCAGCTTAGGAGTCGGTAATGAGCAGTTCTTC. This sequence encodes CASSLGVGNEQFF.

This clone came up a few times. The V call is TRBV7-8, the J call TRBJ1-5, with D unresolved. This CDR3 has 15 residues. The V and J ends lost 1 base and 4 bases respectively, with 11 bases between them. CDR1 is SGHVS and CDR2 is FQNEAQ in the germline V gene. CDR3 in DNA: TGTGCCAGCAGCTTAGAGGTCGGAGTGAATCAGCCCCAGCATTTT. Protein: CASSLEVGVNQPQHF.

There are a few counts of this clone. Likely a read error: the CDR3 ends without its conserved phenylalanine or tryptophan. Because the CDR3's place on the DNA is in doubt, the DNA is left out and the CDR3 is given as listed by TCRdb. The J gene is TRBJ2-7, the V gene TRBV21-1; the D segment call TRBD2 is taken from the table without a DNA check. TRBV21-1 counts as a pseudogene. The CDR3 is 15 amino acids long, termini counted. CDR3 in amino acids: CASSKSALGHNSGLG.

This clone was detected a few times. The chain carries TRBV12-5 and TRBJ2-1; D remains ambiguous. This CDR3 has 13 amino acids. Germline CDR1 reads LGHNT; CDR2 reads FRNRAP. V lost 6 bases to trimming and J lost 5 bases, with 11 bases between them. CDR3 in DNA: TGTGCTAGTGGGAGAGGCGACCACAATGAGCAGTTCTTC. Residues: CASGRGDHNEQFF.

This clone has a handful of counts. The J gene is TRBJ1-1, the V gene TRBV6-6, with D uncertain. The CDR3 loop spans 15 amino acids. Germline-derived CDR1 and CDR2 are MNHNY and SVGAGI (reference sequence). V lost 2 bases and J 8 bases, leaving 18 bases between the germline ends. CDR3 amino acids: CASSYGWVGNREAFF. In nucleotides, the CDR3 is TGTGCCAGCAGTTACGGATGGGTAGGAAACAGAGAAGCTTTCTTT.

This chain joins TRBV7-9 and TRBJ2-5, with no clear D. Germline CDR1 reads SEHNR; CDR2 reads FQNEAQ (reference sequence). The CDR3 runs 12 residues. The V end was cut by 5 bases, the J end by 0 bases, with 4 bases between. The CDR3 region is CASSPNQETQYF. CDR3 nucleotides: TGTGCCAGCAGCCCTAACCAAGAGACCCAGTACTTC.

The chain combines TRBV28 with TRBJ2-7; tentative D call: TRBD1 (6 bases). V lost 1 base to trimming and J lost 4 bases, with 20 bases between them. The CDR3 runs 17 residues. Germline V gene data show CDR1 as MDHEN and CDR2 as SYDVKM. The CDR3 DNA reads as TGTGCCAGCAGTTTATACGTCGGCCAGGGGCAGGCATACGAGCAGTACTTC. Its translation: CASSLYVGQGQAYEQYF.

This clone was observed a handful of times. The chain carries TRBV19 and TRBJ1-5; no reliable D call. Germline CDR1 is LNHDA and CDR2 is SQIVND (reference sequence). The germline V and J ends were trimmed by 0 bases and 6 bases, with 12 bases remaining between them. The CDR3 spans 15 residues. The CDR3 spells CASSIESGFLQPQHF. The CDR3 DNA reads TGTGCCAGTAGTATAGAGTCGGGATTCCTTCAGCCCCAGCATTTT.

This clone showed up many times. The V and J genes are TRBV7-6 and TRBJ1-6, with D perhaps TRBD1 (6 bases). The CDR3 totals 14 residues. Germline V gene lookup returns CDR1 SGHVS and CDR2 FNYEAQ. Deletions cut 4 bases from V and 10 bases from J, with 14 bases between. CDR3 coding DNA: TGTGCCAGCAGCTACCGCACAGGGTTGTCACCCCTCCACTTT. Residues: CASSYRTGLSPLHF.

The chain is built from TRBV30 and TRBJ2-3; D is unresolved. Germline CDR1 is GTSNPN and CDR2 is SVGIG (reference sequence). The CDR3 covers 10 residues. The CDR3 loop reads CTQGTDTQYF. The CDR3 coding sequence is TGTACTCAGGGCACAGATACGCAGTATTTT.

V and J are TRBV6-5 and TRBJ1-2; possibly TRBD1 for D (5 bases). This CDR3 region has 14 residues. V lost 0 bases, J lost 5 bases, and 10 bases lay in between. Germline assignment: CDR1 MNHEY and CDR2 SVGAGI. CDR3 DNA sequence: TGTGCCAGCAGTTACTCGGGGCGCCTTTATGGCTACACCTTC. The encoded protein is CASSYSGRLYGYTF.

This chain links TRBV28 with TRBJ1-4, with 8 bases lining up with TRBD1. This CDR3 region has 13 residues. Germline values: CDR1 MDHEN, CDR2 SYDVKM. Losses at the gene ends were 7 bases for V and 7 bases for J; bases not matched to a gene: 5. The CDR3 DNA reads TGTGCCAGCATCAGGGGGCTTGGTGAAAAACTGTTTTTT. Amino acids: CASIRGLGEKLFF.

J is TRBJ1-2 and V is TRBV5-6; the D is unclear. The CDR3 is 14 residues long. CDR1 is SGHDT and CDR2 is YYEEEE in the germline V gene. V was shortened by 2 bases and J by 8 bases, with 16 bases between the two germline ends. As DNA, the CDR3 is TGTGCCAGCAGCTTAAGAGCGCCGGCGGGAGGCTACACCTTC. It yields the protein CASSLRAPAGGYTF.

V is TRBV7-2 and J is TRBJ2-7, with 9 bases aligning to TRBD1. This CDR3 is built from 14 residues. Germline CDR1 SGHTA, CDR2 FQGNSA. After removal of 8 bases from V and 1 base from J, the junction contained 6 bases not matched to a gene. The CDR3 loop is CASGGQGRSYEQYF. DNA for the CDR3: TGTGCCAGCGGGGGACAGGGACGTTCCTACGAGCAGTACTTC.

The rearrangement uses TRBV28 and TRBJ2-7; 12 nucleotides match TRBD1. J gave up 2 bases and V 6 bases, and 5 bases lay outside the gene matches. The CDR3 is 15 amino acids. CDR1 is MDHEN and CDR2 is SYDVKM in the germline V gene. CDR3 DNA sequence: TGTGCCAGCAGACCGGGACAGGGGGCCGCCTACGAGCAGTACTTC. Amino acids: CASRPGQGAAYEQYF.

This CDR3 is CASSLELGSLHEQYF. The CDR3 DNA follows: TGCGCCAGCAGCTTGGAGCTCGGGAGCCTCCACGAGCAGTACTTC. This chain joins TRBV5-1 and TRBJ2-7, with a possible D match to TRBD2 (6 bases). Per germline, CDR1 SGHRS and CDR2 YFSETQ. The length of the CDR3 is 15 residues. V lost 0 bases and J 5 bases, leaving 15 bases between the germline ends.